This T cell receptor beta chain is drawn from a study of Ad26.COV2.S vaccination and SARS-CoV-2 variants. General study findings and limits: Analyses of TCR breadth and depth may have underestimated total T cell responses.

Treatment denoted: some 20 received Ad26.COV2.S at low or high dose, single or two shots; 5 received placebo; per-sample allocation not given. The investigators took samples on day 63 after the first vaccine or placebo injection. Comments on this clone: Its matching antigen is unknown.

The V gene end was trimmed by 0 bases and the J gene end by 4 bases; junction bases not matched to a gene: 4. Germline lookup yields CDR1 SGHRS and CDR2 YFSETQ. This CDR3 contains 15 residues. Only in-frame clones appear in the TCRdb table, and some are missing; sequencing was by immunoSEQ multiplex PCR. The sample has 400,000 or so clones, about 88% seen once. The source material was peripheral blood, sampled in a trial of Ad26.COV2.S vaccine versus placebo. The sequence derives from a person aged 18-65 years who received the Ad26.COV2.S COVID-19 vaccine or a placebo. The chain carries TRBV5-1 and TRBJ1-1, with 9 bases matching TRBD1. CDR3 coding DNA: TGCGCCAGCAGCTTGGACAGGGGGCTCGGCACTGAAGCTTTCTTT. It is translated as CASSLDRGLGTEAFF. Supplemented by reference TRBV5-1 and TRBJ1-1, the full variable domain reads KAGVTQTPRYLIKTRGQQVTLSCSPISGHRSVSWYQQTPGQGLQFLFEYFSETQRNKGNFPGRFSGRQFSNSRSEMNVSTLELGDSALYLCASSLDRGLGTEAFFGQGTRLTVV.